These 17 T cell receptor beta chains came from one sample sequenced in a study of cytomegalovirus exposure and HLA in healthy donors. The PCR ran on 60 Vbeta and 13 Jbeta primers. TCRdb's table, derived via immunoSEQ multiplex PCR, lists solely in-frame clones and lacks some. This table has roughly 150,000 clones, approximately 82% appearing once. Material: PBMCs. These receptors originate from a male donor in good health and CMV-seronegative.

The rearrangement uses TRBV28 and TRBJ1-1, with TRBD1 matching over 9 bases. J lost 4 bases, V lost 5 bases, and 8 bases had no gene match. CDR1 and CDR2 from the germline V gene are MDHEN and SYDVKM. The CDR3 extends over 15 amino acids. In DNA form, the CDR3 reads TGTGCCAGCAGTACTCCTACAGGGGGCGTCACTGAAGCTTTCTTT. Translating it yields CASSTPTGGVTEAFF.

The chain uses TRBV28 and TRBJ2-3, with D maybe TRBD2 (5 bases). The CDR3 runs 16 residues. The V gene lost 3 bases and the J gene lost 3 bases, with 16 bases spanning the gap. In germline, CDR1 is MDHEN, CDR2 SYDVKM. The chain's CDR3 is CASSFPDSGGTDTQYF. CDR3 bases: TGTGCCAGCAGTTTTCCCGACTCCGGCGGGACAGATACGCAGTATTTT.

The rearrangement links TRBV15 to TRBJ1-2, with D perhaps TRBD1 (5 bases). Germline assignment: CDR1 LNHNV and CDR2 YYDKDF (reference sequence). This CDR3 is built from 15 residues. The germline V and J ends were trimmed by 3 bases and 0 bases, with 11 bases remaining between them. The CDR3 coding sequence is TGTGCCACCAGCAGGGGGGGGGTAGCTAACTATGGCTACACCTTC. Protein sequence: CATSRGGVANYGYTF.

The J gene is TRBJ1-5, the V gene TRBV6-5; the D gene is possibly TRBD1 (6 bases). This CDR3 has 13 amino acids. Germline-derived CDR1 and CDR2 are MNHEY and SVGAGI. With 6 bases removed from V and 10 bases from J, the gap between germline ends came to 16 bases. CDR3 coding DNA: TGTGCCAGCAGGACGGGGGGGGCCGGTCCCCAGCATTTT. As protein: CASRTGGAGPQHF.

The rearrangement uses TRBV2 and TRBJ2-5; 10 positions agree with TRBD1. Germline lookup yields CDR1 SNHLY and CDR2 FYNNEI. The CDR3 contains 14 residues. The ends lost 4 bases at V and 6 bases at J; junction bases unmatched: 5. In DNA form, the CDR3 reads TGTGCCAGCAGTGGGACAGGGGGTTGGCAGACCCAGTACTTC. Protein sequence: CASSGTGGWQTQYF.

This chain joins TRBV11-2 and TRBJ1-1; 7 nucleotides match TRBD1. The ends lost 4 bases at V and 7 bases at J; junction bases unmatched: 9. This CDR3 has 14 amino acids. The germline CDR1 and CDR2 sequences are SGHAT and FQNNGV. The CDR3, as DNA: TGTGCCAGCAGCTCACAGGGGAGTAGAAGTGAAGCTTTCTTT. This encodes CASSSQGSRSEAFF.

This chain uses TRBV15 with TRBJ2-3; 7 nucleotides align to TRBD2. The CDR3 is 12 amino acids. V lost 6 bases to trimming and J lost 4 bases; unmatched junction nucleotides: 1. The germline gives CDR1 LNHNV, CDR2 YYDKDF (reference sequence). This CDR3 reads CATRAGADTQYF. DNA for the CDR3: TGTGCCACCAGGGCGGGGGCAGATACGCAGTATTTT.

This clone was found a few times. The chain has TRBV7-2 and TRBJ2-7; maybe TRBD1 (6 bases). Trimming took 2 bases from V and 6 from J, leaving 17 bases between them. The germline V gene encodes CDR1 SGHTA and CDR2 FQGNSA. This CDR3 region has 15 residues. CDR3 region: CASSLSTSGQTEQYF. The CDR3 DNA reads TGTGCCAGCAGCTTATCCACATCGGGACAAACCGAGCAGTACTTC. Together with reference TRBV7-2 and TRBJ2-7, the CDR3 gives the full variable domain: GAGVSQSPSNKVTEKGKDVELRCDPISGHTALYWYRQSLGQGLEFLIYFQGNSAPDKSGLPSDRFSAERTGGSVSTLTIQRTQQEDSAVYLCASSLSTSGQTEQYFGPGTRLTVT.

This chain uses TRBV28 with TRBJ1-2; 8 bases are shared with TRBD1. J lost 6 bases, V lost 3 bases, and 0 bases had no gene match. Germline values: CDR1 MDHEN, CDR2 SYDVKM. CDR3 length: 12 residues. The CDR3 spells CASSLTGDGYTF. DNA for the CDR3: TGTGCCAGCAGTTTGACAGGGGATGGCTACACCTTC.

This clone has more than one count but fewer than ten. This chain uses TRBV7-3 with TRBJ2-5; 8 bases map to TRBD2. Unmatched junction bases numbered 6, after V lost 4 bases and J lost 5 bases. The CDR3 loop spans 14 amino acids. Germline-derived CDR1 and CDR2 are SGHTA and FQGTGA. The CDR3 loop is CASSSSGGWETQYF. CDR3 DNA: TGTGCCAGCAGCTCCAGCGGGGGATGGGAGACCCAGTACTTC.

The chain uses TRBV9 and TRBJ2-3; 10 positions match TRBD2. Per germline, CDR1 SGDLS and CDR2 YYNGEE. The CDR3 is made up of 16 amino acids. The trim removed 2 bases at V and 5 bases at J, leaving 8 bases unmatched. The CDR3 loop reads CASSVSGLAYGDTQYF. The CDR3 DNA sequence: TGTGCCAGCAGCGTGTCGGGACTAGCGTACGGAGATACGCAGTATTTT.

The gene calls are TRBV2 and TRBJ2-5; TRBD2 matches 14 bases. V was pared by 3 bases and J by 5 bases, with 5 bases of the junction left unmatched. Germline V gene data show CDR1 as SNHLY and CDR2 as FYNNEI. CDR3 length equals 16 residues. The CDR3 coding sequence is TGTGCCAGCAGTGACGGGACTAGCGGGAGTCGCGAGACCCAGTACTTC. Translation: CASSDGTSGSRETQYF. The variable domain in full, completed from reference TRBV2 and TRBJ2-5, reads EPEVTQTPSHQVTQMGQEVILRCVPISNHLYFYWYRQILGQKVEFLVSFYNNEISEKSEIFDDQFSVERPDGSNFTLKIRSTKLEDSAMYFCASSDGTSGSRETQYFGPGTRLLVL.

The chain carries TRBV4-3 and TRBJ1-6; unclear D gene. This CDR3 contains 16 residues. The germline CDR1 and CDR2 sequences are LGHNA and YSLEER. Trimming took off 0 bases at V and 8 bases at J, with 14 bases between the two ends. The CDR3 is CASSQDSVGGDSPLHF. The CDR3, as DNA: TGCGCCAGCAGCCAAGATTCGGTTGGAGGAGATTCACCCCTCCACTTT.

The chain employs TRBV29-1 and TRBJ1-2, with a possible D match to TRBD1 (5 bases). The CDR3 consists of 12 residues. V gave up 6 bases and J gave up 3 bases, with 11 bases separating them. Germline values: CDR1 SQVTM, CDR2 ANQGSEA. The CDR3 sequence is CSVESGYYGYTF. The CDR3 DNA follows: TGCAGCGTGGAATCAGGGTACTATGGCTACACCTTC.

Details on this clone: The sample has other DNA sequences that encode this CDR3 too. This rearrangement joins TRBV5-1 to TRBJ1-4; D not resolved. From germline, CDR1 is SGHRS and CDR2 YFSETQ. The CDR3 loop spans 13 amino acids. Trimming left V 4 bases short and J 5 bases short, with 9 bases between. CDR3 region: CASSEGQNEKLFF. The CDR3 coding sequence is TGCGCCAGCAGCGAGGGTCAAAATGAAAAACTGTTTTTT. The complete variable domain, with remaining parts taken from reference TRBV5-1 and TRBJ1-4, reads KAGVTQTPRYLIKTRGQQVTLSCSPISGHRSVSWYQQTPGQGLQFLFEYFSETQRNKGNFPGRFSGRQFSNSRSEMNVSTLELGDSALYLCASSEGQNEKLFFGSGTQLSVL.

The rearrangement uses TRBV6-5 and TRBJ2-7, with TRBD1 matching over 9 bases. Per the germline V gene, CDR1 is MNHEY and CDR2 is SVGAGI. The CDR3 is 13 amino acids. The J segment lost 6 bases and the V segment lost 6 bases, leaving 6 bases of the junction unmatched. CDR3 DNA: TGTGCCAGCAGGGGGACAGGGTGGGGCGAGCAGTACTTC. Its protein product is CASRGTGWGEQYF.

The chain employs TRBV5-1 and TRBJ1-1; 9 nucleotides line up with TRBD1. CDR1 and CDR2 from the germline V gene are SGHRS and YFSETQ. The CDR3 runs to 15 residues. Trimming at V came to 0 bases and at J to 5 bases, leaving 5 bases not matched to a gene. The CDR3 DNA is TGCGCCAGCAGCTTGGTGGGACAGGGCGAGACTGAAGCTTTCTTT. It yields the protein CASSLVGQGETEAFF. The variable domain in full, with the rest retrieved from reference TRBV5-1 and TRBJ1-1, is KAGVTQTPRYLIKTRGQQVTLSCSPISGHRSVSWYQQTPGQGLQFLFEYFSETQRNKGNFPGRFSGRQFSNSRSEMNVSTLELGDSALYLCASSLVGQGETEAFFGQGTRLTVV.